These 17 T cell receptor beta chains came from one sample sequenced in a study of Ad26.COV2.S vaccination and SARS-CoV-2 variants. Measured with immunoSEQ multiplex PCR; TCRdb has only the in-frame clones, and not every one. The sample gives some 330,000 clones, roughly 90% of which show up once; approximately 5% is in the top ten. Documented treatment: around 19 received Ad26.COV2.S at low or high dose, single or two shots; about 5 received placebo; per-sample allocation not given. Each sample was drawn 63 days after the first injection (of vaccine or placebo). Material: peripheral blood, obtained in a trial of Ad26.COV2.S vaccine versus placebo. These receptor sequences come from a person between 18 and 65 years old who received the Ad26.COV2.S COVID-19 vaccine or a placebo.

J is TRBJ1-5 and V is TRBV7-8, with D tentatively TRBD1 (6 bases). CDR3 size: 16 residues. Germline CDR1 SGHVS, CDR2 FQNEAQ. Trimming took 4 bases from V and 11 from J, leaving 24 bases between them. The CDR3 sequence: CASSSTRQANGGSQHF. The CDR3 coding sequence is TGTGCCAGCAGCTCCACCCGACAGGCCAATGGGGGGTCCCAGCATTTT.

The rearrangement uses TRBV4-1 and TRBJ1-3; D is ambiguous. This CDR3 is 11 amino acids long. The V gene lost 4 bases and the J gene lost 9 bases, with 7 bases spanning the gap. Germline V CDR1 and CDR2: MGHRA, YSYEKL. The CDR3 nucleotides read TGCGCCAGCAGCCTCTACAGCACCATATATTTT. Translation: CASSLYSTIYF.

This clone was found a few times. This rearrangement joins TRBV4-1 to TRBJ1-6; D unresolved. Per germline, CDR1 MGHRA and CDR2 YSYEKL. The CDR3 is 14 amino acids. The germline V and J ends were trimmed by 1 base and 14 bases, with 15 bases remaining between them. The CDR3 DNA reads TGCGCCAGCAGCCAAGTAGTGGAGGAAGTCACCCTCCACTTT. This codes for CASSQVVEEVTLHF.

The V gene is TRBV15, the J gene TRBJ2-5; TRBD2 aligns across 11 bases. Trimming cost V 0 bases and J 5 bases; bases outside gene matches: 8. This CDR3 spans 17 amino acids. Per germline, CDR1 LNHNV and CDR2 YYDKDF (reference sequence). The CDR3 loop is CATSRETSGRSRETQYF. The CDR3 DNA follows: TGTGCCACCAGCAGAGAAACTAGCGGGAGAAGTCGGGAGACCCAGTACTTC.

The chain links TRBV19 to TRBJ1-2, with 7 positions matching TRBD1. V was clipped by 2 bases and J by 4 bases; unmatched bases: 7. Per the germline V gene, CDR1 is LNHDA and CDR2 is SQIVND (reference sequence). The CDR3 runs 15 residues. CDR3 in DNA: TGTGCCAGTAGTATACGGACAGGACCGGGCTATGGCTACACCTTC. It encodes CASSIRTGPGYGYTF.

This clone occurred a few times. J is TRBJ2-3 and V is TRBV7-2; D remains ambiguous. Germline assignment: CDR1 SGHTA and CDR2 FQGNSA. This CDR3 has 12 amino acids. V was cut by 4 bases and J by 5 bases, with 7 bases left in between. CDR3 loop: CASSSNLDTQYF. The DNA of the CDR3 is TGTGCCAGCAGCTCGAATCTAGATACGCAGTATTTT. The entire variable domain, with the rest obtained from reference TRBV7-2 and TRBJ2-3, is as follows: GAGVSQSPSNKVTEKGKDVELRCDPISGHTALYWYRQSLGQGLEFLIYFQGNSAPDKSGLPSDRFSAERTGGSVSTLTIQRTQQEDSAVYLCASSSNLDTQYFGPGTRLTVL.

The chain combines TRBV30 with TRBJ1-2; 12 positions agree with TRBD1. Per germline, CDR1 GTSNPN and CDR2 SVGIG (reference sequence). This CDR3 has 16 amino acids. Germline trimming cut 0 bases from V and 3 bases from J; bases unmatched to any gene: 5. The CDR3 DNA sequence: TGTGCCTGGAGTGTTACCGGGACAGGGGGCTACTATGGCTACACCTTC. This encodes CAWSVTGTGGYYGYTF.

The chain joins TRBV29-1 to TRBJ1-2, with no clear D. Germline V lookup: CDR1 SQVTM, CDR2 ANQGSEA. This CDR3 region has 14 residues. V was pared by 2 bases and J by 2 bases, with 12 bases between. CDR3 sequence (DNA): TGCAGCGTTGAAATCGGGGTAATGAACTATGGCTACACCTTC. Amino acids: CSVEIGVMNYGYTF.

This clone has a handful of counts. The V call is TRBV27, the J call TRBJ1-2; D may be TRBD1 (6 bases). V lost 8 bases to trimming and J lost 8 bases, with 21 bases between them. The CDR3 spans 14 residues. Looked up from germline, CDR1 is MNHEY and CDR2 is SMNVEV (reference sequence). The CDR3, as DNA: TGTGCCAGCTTCGGGGGGCGCAGGGAGCCCGGCTACACCTTC. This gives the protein CASFGGRREPGYTF.

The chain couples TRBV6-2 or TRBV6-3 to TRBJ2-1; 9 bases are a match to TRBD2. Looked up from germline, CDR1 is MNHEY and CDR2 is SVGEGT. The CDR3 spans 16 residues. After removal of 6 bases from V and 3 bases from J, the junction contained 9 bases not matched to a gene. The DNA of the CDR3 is TGTGCCAGCAGCCCCTTGACTAGCGGCCTCTACAATGAGCAGTTCTTC. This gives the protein CASSPLTSGLYNEQFF.

The CDR3 loop reads CSVEVAGSGELFF. CDR3 in DNA: TGCAGCGTTGAAGTGGCTGGTTCCGGGGAGCTGTTTTTT. This chain links TRBV29-1 with TRBJ2-2; D unresolved. Trimming shortened V by 1 base and J by 6 bases, and 9 bases separated the two germline ends. The CDR3 has 13 amino acids. Germline V gives CDR1 SQVTM, CDR2 ANQGSEA.

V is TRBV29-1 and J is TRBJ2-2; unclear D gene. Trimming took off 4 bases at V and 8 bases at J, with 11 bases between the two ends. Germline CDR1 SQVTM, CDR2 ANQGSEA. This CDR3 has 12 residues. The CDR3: CSVGGLSGELFF. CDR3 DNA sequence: TGCAGCGTTGGAGGCCTCTCAGGGGAGCTGTTTTTT.

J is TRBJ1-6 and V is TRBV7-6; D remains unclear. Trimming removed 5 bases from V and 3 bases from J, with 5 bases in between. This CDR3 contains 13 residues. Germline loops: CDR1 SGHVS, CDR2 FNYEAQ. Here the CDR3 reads CASSGDYNSPLHF. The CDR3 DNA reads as TGTGCCAGCAGCGGGGACTATAATTCACCCCTCCACTTT.

The CDR3 protein is CASSWDISNQPQHF. In DNA form, the CDR3 reads TGTGCCAGCAGTTGGGACATTAGCAATCAGCCCCAGCATTTT. This chain uses TRBV28 with TRBJ1-5; D is perhaps TRBD1 (6 bases). The V end was cut by 4 bases, the J end by 0 bases, with 7 bases between. The CDR3 is made up of 14 amino acids. The V gene's germline CDR1 is MDHEN and CDR2 SYDVKM.

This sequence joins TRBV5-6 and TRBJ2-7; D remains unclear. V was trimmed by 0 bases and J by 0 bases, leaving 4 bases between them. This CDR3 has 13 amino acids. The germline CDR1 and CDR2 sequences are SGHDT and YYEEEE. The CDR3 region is CASSLARSYEQYF. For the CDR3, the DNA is TGTGCCAGCAGCTTGGCCCGCTCCTACGAGCAGTACTTC.

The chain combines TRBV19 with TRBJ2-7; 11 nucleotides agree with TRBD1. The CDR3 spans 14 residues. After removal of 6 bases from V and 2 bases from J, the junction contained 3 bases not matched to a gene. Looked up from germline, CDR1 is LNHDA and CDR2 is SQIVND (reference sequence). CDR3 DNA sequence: TGTGCCAGTAGGGGACAGGGGGAAACCTACGAGCAGTACTTC. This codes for CASRGQGETYEQYF.

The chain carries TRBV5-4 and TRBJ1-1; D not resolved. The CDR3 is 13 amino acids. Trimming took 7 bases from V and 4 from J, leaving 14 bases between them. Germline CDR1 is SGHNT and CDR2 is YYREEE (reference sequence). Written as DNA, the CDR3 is TGTGCCAGCTCAAAGTCAGAGGGCACTGAAGCTTTCTTT. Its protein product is CASSKSEGTEAFF.